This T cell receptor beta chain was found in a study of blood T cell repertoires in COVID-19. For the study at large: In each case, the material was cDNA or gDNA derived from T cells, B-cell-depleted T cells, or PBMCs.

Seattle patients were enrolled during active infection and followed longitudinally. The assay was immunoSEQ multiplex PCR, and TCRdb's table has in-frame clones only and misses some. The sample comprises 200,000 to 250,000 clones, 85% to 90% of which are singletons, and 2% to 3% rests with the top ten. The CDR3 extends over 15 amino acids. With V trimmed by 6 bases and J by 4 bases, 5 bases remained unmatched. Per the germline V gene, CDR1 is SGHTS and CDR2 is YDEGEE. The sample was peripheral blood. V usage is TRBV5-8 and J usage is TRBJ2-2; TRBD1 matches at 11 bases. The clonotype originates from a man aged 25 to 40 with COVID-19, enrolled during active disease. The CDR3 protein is CASNQGTGGTGELFF. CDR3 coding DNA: TGTGCCAGCAACCAAGGGACAGGGGGCACCGGGGAGCTGTTTTTT.